This T cell receptor (beta chain) is drawn from a study of blood T cell repertoires in COVID-19. Study as a whole: COVID-19 samples collected from the United States, Italy and Spain covered acute and convalescent phases. T cells, B-cell-depleted T cells, or PBMCs supplied cDNA or gDNA.

The CDR3 totals 17 residues. Germline V gives CDR1 MDHEN, CDR2 SYDVKM. The V gene end was trimmed by 2 bases and the J gene end by 3 bases; junction bases not matched to a gene: 8. In its sample, this clone was seen a few times. Methods used by the authors: Amplification of reference gene primers provided the estimated nucleated cell counts. Here immunoSEQ multiplex PCR was the method, and the copy in TCRdb shows in-frame clones only, minus some. V, J and clone size derive from that table, while D and trimming were established from the DNA sequence. The table records 200,000 to 300,000 clones, around 86% of them present only once.

Sequenced input: peripheral blood. The source is a woman in her sixties who had recovered from COVID-19. The chain is built from TRBV28 and TRBJ2-3; 10 bases are a match to TRBD1. CDR3 region: CASSLRTGGSSTDTQYF. CDR3 bases: TGTGCCAGCAGTTTACGGACAGGGGGTAGTTCAACAGATACGCAGTATTTT.